The rows below give T cell receptor beta chains drawn from one sample of a study of blood T cell repertoires in COVID-19. The table came from immunoSEQ multiplex PCR; TCRdb's copy has only in-frame clones and leaves some out. The sample lists roughly 40,000 clones; around 76% were seen once. Sequencing used peripheral blood. The receptors derive from a man between 70 and 80 years old with active or convalescent COVID-19. Both conserved end residues are part of each CDR3. A D gene is named only where the DNA matches it firmly. Size is stated for part of the rows, as once, few or many counts, or as a class when the clone is expanded.

>TRBJ2-3|TRBV28|.|.
TGTGCCAGCATCCGTGGGGGGGGCCAAGATACGCAGTATTTT
CASIRGGGQDTQYF
>TRBJ2-3|TRBV21-1|.|.
TGTGCCAGCAGCGGTGGGGCCCATGAGGGACAGGGAGAGTTAGATACGCAGTATTTT
CASSGGAHEGQGELDTQYF
>TRBJ1-6|TRBV27|TRBD1|.
TGTGCCAGCAGTTTTGGCAGGGGACAGTTTAATTCACCCCTCCACTTT
CASSFGRGQFNSPLHF
>TRBJ2-7|TRBV4-1|TRBD1|few
TGCGCCAGCAGCCCGACAGGGAAAACGGGCTACGAGCAGTACTTC
CASSPTGKTGYEQYF
>TRBJ1-1|TRBV3-1/TRBV3-2|TRBD1|.
TGTGCCAGCAGCCAAGCCCAGGGGGCGATAACTGAAGCTTTCTTT
CASSQAQGAITEAFF
>TRBJ1-2|TRBV7-3|TRBD1|.
TGTGCCAGCAGCTCGGGACAGGGCAACTATGGCTACACCTTC
CASSSGQGNYGYTF
>TRBJ1-2|TRBV30|TRBD1|once
TGTGCCTGGACTACGGGGCAGGGGGTTGGCTACACCTTC
CAWTTGQGVGYTF
>TRBJ2-3|TRBV14|.|few
TGTGCCAGCAGCCCCTTCTGGGGGGGGGCGTGGAATACGCAGTATTTT
CASSPFWGGAWNTQYF
>TRBJ2-2|TRBV7-8|TRBD2|.
TGTGCCAGCAGCGGGACTAGACTCACCGGGGAGCTGTTTTTT
CASSGTRLTGELFF
>TRBJ2-6|TRBV30|TRBD2|.
TGTGCCTGGAGTATTAGACTAGCGGGGGCCTCCTCTAGCTCTGGGGCCAACGTCCTGACTTTC
CAWSIRLAGASSSSGANVLTF
>TRBJ2-7|TRBV5-5|.|.
TGTGCCAGCAGCTATGACAGGTCCTACGAGCAGTACTTC
CASSYDRSYEQYF
>TRBJ1-1|TRBV27|.|few
TGTGCCAGCAGCCCCGGGAGAGGTGTTGAGGCTTTCTTT
CASSPGRGVEAFF
>TRBJ1-5|TRBV2|.|.
TGTGCCAGCAGTGTGGACAGCCCTTATCAGCCCCAGCATTTT
CASSVDSPYQPQHF
>TRBJ1-2|TRBV4-1|TRBD1|few
TGCGCCAGCAGCCGAGACGGACAGGGTCGAAGCTATGGCTACACCTTC
CASSRDGQGRSYGYTF
>TRBJ1-2|TRBV28|.|.
TGTGCCAGCAGTTCTGGGGCGACCTCTTATGGCTACACCTTC
CASSSGATSYGYTF
>TRBJ2-1|TRBV28|TRBD2|.
TGTGCCAGCAGTCCACCCTGGCGGGGGGCCTACAATGAGCAGTTCTTC
CASSPPWRGAYNEQFF
>TRBJ2-7|TRBV27|TRBD2|.
TGTGCCAGCAGGCATCTAGCGGGGGACGAGGAGCAGTACTTC
CASRHLAGDEEQYF
>TRBJ1-2|TRBV7-9|.|.
TGTGCCAGCAGCTGGGGCGAAGACTATGGCTACACCTTC
CASSWGEDYGYTF
>TRBJ2-7|TRBV18|.|once
TGTGCCAGCTCACCAAGGTCACAGGGTCGAGACGAGCAGTACTTC
CASSPRSQGRDEQYF
>TRBJ1-5|TRBV19|.|.
TGTGCCAGTAAGGCAGGGTGGGATCAGCCCCAGCATTTT
CASKAGWDQPQHF
>TRBJ1-5|TRBV5-1|TRBD1|.
TGCGCCAGCAGCGTGGGACAGGGGAAAGGGCCCCAGCATTTT
CASSVGQGKGPQHF
>TRBJ2-3|TRBV7-9|.|.
TGTGCCAGCAGTAGCGGTCAAAACACAGATACGCAGTATTTT
CASSSGQNTDTQYF
>TRBJ2-1|TRBV28|TRBD1|.
TGTGCCAGCAGGGAGCCGGGACAGGGGTTTAGTGAGCAGTTCTTC
CASREPGQGFSEQFF
>TRBJ1-1|TRBV5-4|.|.
TGTGCCAGCAGACAAGGGGGGGCGGACACTGAAGCTTTCTTT
CASRQGGADTEAFF
>TRBJ1-6|TRBV25-1|.|.
TGTGCCAGCAGTGACGAGGGTAGGAGTGGAAATTCACCCCTCCACTTT
CASSDEGRSGNSPLHF
>TRBJ2-5|TRBV18|.|.
TGTGCCAGCTCACGAAACAGGGGGGGTGAGACCCAGTACTTC
CASSRNRGGETQYF
>TRBJ2-5|TRBV29-1|.|once
TGCAGCGTTGATCGACAGCAAGAGACCCAGTACTTC
CSVDRQQETQYF
>TRBJ1-4|TRBV7-8|TRBD1|.
TGTGCCAGCAACGAGGGACAGGCCCATGGAAAACTGTTTTTT
CASNEGQAHGKLFF
>TRBJ2-2|TRBV5-4|.|.
TGTGCCAGCAGCTTGGGGCCCGGCGGGGTTACCGGGGAGCTGTTTTTT
CASSLGPGGVTGELFF
>TRBJ1-5|TRBV19|.|.
TGTGCCAGCGCCCAGGGGAGCAATCAGCCCCAGCATTTT
CASAQGSNQPQHF
>TRBJ1-6|TRBV10-2|.|.
TGCGCCAGCAGCGCGACAGGCGAAGATTCACCCCTCCACTTT
CASSATGEDSPLHF
>TRBJ1-4|TRBV10-2|.|.
TGCGCCAGCAGTGAGTCAGCAGGGAAGACTTCGGCAACTAATGAAAAACTGTTTTTT
CASSESAGKTSATNEKLFF